The 26 T cell receptor beta chains given below trace back to one sample, sequenced in a study of cytomegalovirus exposure and HLA in healthy donors. Here immunoSEQ multiplex PCR was the method, and the copy in TCRdb shows in-frame clones only, minus some. This table has hundreds of thousands of clones, just over 85% appearing once. Sequencing was performed on PBMCs. The source of these receptors is a woman aged 18 to 35 in good health and CMV-seronegative.

J is TRBJ2-1 and V is TRBV7-9, with D tentatively TRBD1 (6 bases). The V and J ends lost 2 bases and 12 bases respectively, with 17 bases between them. CDR1 SEHNR and CDR2 FQNEAQ come from the germline V gene (reference sequence). CDR3 length: 14 amino acids. CDR3 bases: TGTGCCAGCAGCTTAAGGGGGTCAGGAGAAAGGCAGTTCTTC. It yields the protein CASSLRGSGERQFF. The whole variable domain, remainder taken from reference TRBV7-9 and TRBJ2-1, is DTGVSQNPRHKITKRGQNVTFRCDPISEHNRLYWYRQTLGQGPEFLTYFQNEAQLEKSRLLSDRFSAERPKGSFSTLEIQRTEQGDSAMYLCASSLRGSGERQFFGPGTRLTVL.

As to this clone: Distinct nucleotide sequences in the sample also encode this CDR3. The chain has TRBV2 and TRBJ1-3, with unresolved D. V was shortened by 10 bases and J by 0 bases, with 7 bases between the two germline ends. Germline V gives CDR1 SNHLY, CDR2 FYNNEI. The CDR3 has 12 residues. Here the CDR3 reads CAIPSSGNTIYF. The CDR3 coding sequence is TGTGCCATCCCGAGCTCTGGAAACACCATATATTTT.

The rearrangement joins TRBV27 to TRBJ2-7; D ambiguous. Germline CDR1 and CDR2: MNHEY and SMNVEV (reference sequence). The CDR3 is 13 residues long. V was cut by 2 bases and J by 6 bases, with 11 bases left in between. CDR3: CASSLNIGSEQYF. CDR3 in DNA: TGTGCCAGCAGTTTAAATATCGGGTCCGAGCAGTACTTC.

This chain connects TRBV2 to TRBJ2-3; 13 nucleotides match TRBD2. CDR3 length equals 16 residues. Germline CDR1 and CDR2: SNHLY and FYNNEI. V shed 3 bases, J shed 6 bases, and the junction held 6 bases outside the gene matches. The CDR3 region has the DNA TGTGCCAGCAGTGAGGGGGGACTAGCGGGGTTGGATACGCAGTATTTT. Translating gives CASSEGGLAGLDTQYF.

The gene calls are TRBV18 and TRBJ2-5; the D gene is possibly TRBD1 (6 bases). This CDR3 has 13 residues. V dropped 4 bases and J dropped 2 bases, with 8 bases sitting between them. Germline values: CDR1 KGHSH, CDR2 LQKENI. CDR3 sequence (DNA): TGTGCCAGCTCACGGACAGTTCAAGAGACCCAGTACTTC. Protein sequence: CASSRTVQETQYF.

The CDR3 protein is CASSFVLAGEHEQFF. CDR3 DNA: TGTGCCAGCAGTTTTGTTCTAGCGGGAGAGCATGAGCAGTTCTTC. V gene TRBV27 combines with J gene TRBJ2-1; 10 bases fit TRBD2. The CDR3 consists of 15 residues. V lost 3 bases, J lost 8 bases, and 7 bases stayed unmatched. Germline CDR1 reads MNHEY; CDR2 reads SMNVEV (reference sequence).

J is TRBJ2-2 and V is TRBV5-4; 7 bases match TRBD1. The ends lost 2 bases at V and 0 bases at J; junction bases unmatched: 4. Germline V lookup: CDR1 SGHNT, CDR2 YYREEE (reference sequence). The CDR3 is 16 amino acids. The chain's CDR3 is CASSLQGTPNTGELFF. As DNA, the CDR3 is TGTGCCAGCAGCTTACAGGGGACACCGAACACCGGGGAGCTGTTTTTT.

This chain links TRBV11-2 with TRBJ1-1; D gene uncertain. Trimming pared 5 bases from V and 5 bases from J, leaving 15 bases between. This CDR3 region has 14 residues. Germline CDR1 reads SGHAT; CDR2 reads FQNNGV. CDR3 sequence (DNA): TGTGCCAGCAGCCTTTCAGGAGGTTCGACTGAAGCTTTCTTT. It translates to CASSLSGGSTEAFF.

This clone was detected a few times. This chain links TRBV19 with TRBJ1-6; 9 bases align to TRBD1. After removal of 3 bases from V and 10 bases from J, the junction contained 4 bases not matched to a gene. Looked up from germline, CDR1 is LNHDA and CDR2 is SQIVND (reference sequence). The CDR3 covers 14 residues. CDR3 nucleotide sequence: TGTGCCAGTAGTATCGGACAGGGGCACTCACCCCTCCACTTT. It encodes CASSIGQGHSPLHF. Supplemented by reference TRBV19 and TRBJ1-6, the full variable domain reads DGGITQSPKYLFRKEGQNVTLSCEQNLNHDAMYWYRQDPGQGLRLIYYSQIVNDFQKGDIAEGYSVSREKKESFPLTVTSAQKNPTAFYLCASSIGQGHSPLHFGNGTRLTVT.

To note about this clone: An end of the junction differs from the germline gene, which may be a read error. V is TRBV5-1 and J is TRBJ2-7; 8 bases are a match to TRBD1. There are 15 residues in the CDR3. Germline CDR1 SGHRS, CDR2 YFSETQ. This CDR3 reads CASSSRPGQGYEQYF. DNA for the CDR3: TGCGCCAGTAGCTCTCGTCCAGGACAGGGATACGAGCAGTACTTC. The variable domain in full, with the rest retrieved from reference TRBV5-1 and TRBJ2-7, is KAGVTQTPRYLIKTRGQQVTLSCSPISGHRSVSWYQQTPGQGLQFLFEYFSETQRNKGNFPGRFSGRQFSNSRSEMNVSTLELGDSALYLCASSSRPGQGYEQYFGPGTRLTVT.

This chain uses TRBV7-8 with TRBJ1-1; TRBD1 agrees at 8 bases. This CDR3 is built from 13 residues. The germline V gene encodes CDR1 SGHVS and CDR2 FQNEAQ. Losses at the gene ends were 6 bases for V and 1 base for J; bases not matched to a gene: 1. The CDR3 nucleotides are TGTGCCAGCAGGGGGACAGGGAACACTGAAGCTTTCTTT. It codes for CASRGTGNTEAFF.

V is TRBV15 and J is TRBJ2-1; 7 bases agree with TRBD2. V was clipped by 5 bases and J by 5 bases; unmatched bases: 9. The CDR3 contains 15 residues. From germline, CDR1 is LNHNV and CDR2 YYDKDF (reference sequence). The CDR3 DNA is TGTGCCACCAGCGTCCGGGACTACCCGGACAATGAGCAGTTCTTC. Protein: CATSVRDYPDNEQFF.

J is TRBJ2-7 and V is TRBV30; 9 nucleotides match TRBD1. This CDR3 contains 18 residues. Germline lookup yields CDR1 GTSNPN and CDR2 SVGIG (reference sequence). V lost 1 base to trimming and J lost 4 bases; unmatched junction nucleotides: 17. DNA of the CDR3: TGTGCCTGGAGTGGATCGGGACAGGGCGAACGGTCCACATACGAGCAGTACTTC. It specifies CAWSGSGQGERSTYEQYF.

This clone came up once. The chain carries TRBV27 and TRBJ2-1; D gene uncertain. The CDR3 is 13 residues long. The germline V and J ends were trimmed by 2 bases and 3 bases, with 5 bases remaining between them. Germline V gene data show CDR1 as MNHEY and CDR2 as SMNVEV (reference sequence). Written as DNA, the CDR3 is TGTGCCAGCAGTTTAATCAGCTACAATGAGCAGTTCTTC. Amino acids: CASSLISYNEQFF.

The rearrangement joins TRBV18 to TRBJ2-2, with TRBD1 as a possible D gene (6 bases). CDR1 KGHSH and CDR2 LQKENI come from the germline V gene. V was pared by 5 bases and J by 7 bases, with 14 bases between. The CDR3 consists of 14 residues. The CDR3 sequence: CASSTTGSGGELFF. The CDR3 bases are TGTGCCAGCTCAACAACAGGGTCCGGCGGGGAGCTGTTTTTT.

The chain couples TRBV5-1 to TRBJ2-7; D not resolved. V lost 0 bases and J 4 bases, leaving 14 bases between the germline ends. Germline V CDR1 and CDR2: SGHRS, YFSETQ. This CDR3 has 15 amino acids. This CDR3 is CASSLDPGSLYEQYF. The DNA for the CDR3 is TGCGCCAGCAGCTTGGACCCAGGCTCTTTATACGAGCAGTACTTC.

Concerning this clone itself: This specimen includes other DNA sequences encoding the same CDR3. The chain couples TRBV18 to TRBJ2-7, with 10 positions matching TRBD1. Germline CDR1 is KGHSH and CDR2 is LQKENI. The CDR3 consists of 14 residues. Unmatched junction bases numbered 1, after V lost 2 bases and J lost 3 bases. The chain's CDR3 is CASSPGTGDYEQYF. CDR3 DNA: TGTGCCAGCTCACCAGGGACAGGGGACTACGAGCAGTACTTC.

V is TRBV4-1 and J is TRBJ2-3; a possible D gene is TRBD2 (5 bases). V was trimmed by 4 bases and J by 0 bases, leaving 14 bases between them. Germline V gene lookup returns CDR1 MGHRA and CDR2 YSYEKL. The CDR3 runs to 16 residues. CDR3 sequence (DNA): TGCGCCAGCAGCCGCGTCGGAGGCGGAAGCACAGATACGCAGTATTTT. Protein sequence: CASSRVGGGSTDTQYF.

The J gene is TRBJ2-5, the V gene TRBV30; 9 bases are a match to TRBD1. The closer fit of TRBJ2-7 to the DNA end suggests the J call may be wrong. The CDR3 is made up of 14 amino acids. Germline CDR1 GTSNPN, CDR2 SVGIG (reference sequence). DNA for the CDR3: TGTGCCTGGAGCTCCGGGACAGGGATGTACGAGCAGTACTTC. It yields the protein CAWSSGTGMYEQYF.

The chain carries TRBV7-2 and TRBJ2-2; D not resolved. The V and J ends lost 4 bases and 5 bases respectively, with 11 bases between them. This CDR3 is 14 amino acids long. Germline V gives CDR1 SGHTA, CDR2 FQGNSA. The CDR3 reads CASSSELWTGELFF. The DNA of the CDR3 is TGTGCCAGCAGCTCCGAACTATGGACCGGGGAGCTGTTTTTT.

The rearrangement links TRBV7-3 to TRBJ2-1, with 11 bases aligning to TRBD2. Trimming at V came to 2 bases and at J to 9 bases, leaving 9 bases not matched to a gene. Germline V gene lookup returns CDR1 SGHTA and CDR2 FQGTGA. The CDR3 has 16 amino acids. DNA for the CDR3: TGTGCCAGCAGCTTAGGTAGCGGGAGGGCCGCGGGTGAGCAGTTCTTC. This gives the protein CASSLGSGRAAGEQFF.

The chain is built from TRBV5-4 and TRBJ2-2; perhaps TRBD2 as D (5 bases). V shed 5 bases and J shed 3 bases, with 14 bases lying between them. CDR3 length: 15 amino acids. Germline lookup yields CDR1 SGHNT and CDR2 YYREEE (reference sequence). CDR3 sequence: CASRSGSPHTGELFF. The CDR3, as DNA: TGTGCCAGCAGATCGGGGAGTCCCCACACCGGGGAGCTGTTTTTT.

This chain uses TRBV7-6 with TRBJ1-5, with D possibly matching TRBD1 (5 bases). CDR1 and CDR2 from the germline V gene are SGHVS and FNYEAQ. The V end was cut by 1 base, the J end by 5 bases, with 18 bases between. This CDR3 has 17 residues. The CDR3 here is CASSLGAGHASDQPQHF. The DNA for the CDR3 is TGTGCCAGCAGCTTAGGGGCAGGGCACGCAAGCGATCAGCCCCAGCATTTT.

The rearrangement links TRBV27 to TRBJ2-1; 9 bases line up with TRBD1. This CDR3 contains 14 residues. Per the germline V gene, CDR1 is MNHEY and CDR2 is SMNVEV (reference sequence). V lost 5 bases, J lost 6 bases, and 5 bases stayed unmatched. The CDR3 DNA reads as TGTGCCAGCAGTAAGGACAGGGGATTCAATGAGCAGTTCTTC. Translating gives CASSKDRGFNEQFF.

This sequence joins TRBV18 and TRBJ2-3; TRBD1 might be the D (6 bases). Germline CDR1 reads KGHSH; CDR2 reads LQKENI. V was trimmed by 3 bases and J by 2 bases, leaving 12 bases between them. The CDR3 is made up of 15 amino acids. The CDR3, as DNA: TGTGCCAGCTCACCGCAGACAGGACCCACAGATACGCAGTATTTT. Residues: CASSPQTGPTDTQYF.

The chain combines TRBV2 with TRBJ1-2; tentative D call: TRBD1 (5 bases). The CDR3 spans 16 residues. The V and J ends lost 2 bases and 4 bases respectively, with 17 bases between them. Germline V gene lookup returns CDR1 SNHLY and CDR2 FYNNEI. The CDR3 nucleotides read TGTGCCAGCAGTGAAAGGGGCTCGAACTTAATCTATGGCTACACCTTC. Protein: CASSERGSNLIYGYTF.